The 18 T cell receptor beta chains below come from one sample, sequenced in a study of T-cell memory formation after mild COVID-19. TCRdb reprocessed the 5' RACE reads via MiXCR and lists one record per CDR3 protein. The profile covers roughly 110,000 distinct CDR3 sequences, with approximately 21% appearing a single time and about two fifths taken by the ten largest. Sequenced: PBMCs or a T cell subset sorted from them (not recorded which). The receptors derive from a man aged 18 to 30 who had mild COVID-19 (a few samples of this study predate the infection). Cell type and time point are not known.

This clonotype has a handful of counts. CDR3 sequence reads: CASSQGRGYGGDGYTF. The CDR3 DNA sequence: TGTGCCAGCAGCCAAGGGCGGGGGTATGGAGGTGATGGCTACACCTTC. The V gene is TRBV3-1, the J gene TRBJ1-2, with D possibly being TRBD1 (5 bases). The CDR3 has 16 amino acids. Per germline, CDR1 LGHDT and CDR2 YNNKEL (reference sequence). Trimming left V 1 base short and J 6 bases short, with 18 bases between.

The chain employs TRBV2 and TRBJ2-5; the D gene could be TRBD1 or TRBD2 (6 bases each). This CDR3 is built from 16 residues. Germline CDR1 and CDR2: SNHLY and FYNNEI. Trimming removed 7 bases from V and 2 bases from J, with 20 bases in between. The CDR3 region is CASTLAGRGLQETQYF. CDR3 in DNA: TGTGCCAGCACCCTCGCCGGCCGGGGGCTACAAGAGACCCAGTACTTC. Variable domain in full (rest from reference TRBV2 and TRBJ2-5): EPEVTQTPSHQVTQMGQEVILRCVPISNHLYFYWYRQILGQKVEFLVSFYNNEISEKSEIFDDQFSVERPDGSNFTLKIRSTKLEDSAMYFCASTLAGRGLQETQYFGPGTRLLVL.

This sequence joins TRBV3-1 and TRBJ2-1; no firm D call. The CDR3 totals 13 residues. V was cut by 4 bases and J by 10 bases, with 14 bases left in between. Germline assignment: CDR1 LGHDT and CDR2 YNNKEL (reference sequence). DNA for the CDR3: TGTGCCAGCAGCCGCATTACAGCCCCGGAGCAGTTCTTC. Protein: CASSRITAPEQFF.

Only a few counts were recorded for this clonotype. V and J are TRBV3-1 and TRBJ2-6, with D possibly matching TRBD2 (7 bases). Trimming took off 5 bases at V and 0 bases at J, with 14 bases between the two ends. This CDR3 spans 17 amino acids. Germline V lookup: CDR1 LGHDT, CDR2 YNNKEL (reference sequence). CDR3: CASSSGGGPSGANVLTF. The CDR3 DNA reads as TGTGCCAGCAGCTCTGGCGGGGGCCCCTCTGGGGCCAACGTCCTGACTTTC.

This clonotype appeared a few times. V and J are TRBV7-2 and TRBJ1-1; D remains ambiguous. Germline V lookup: CDR1 SGHTA, CDR2 FQGNSA. V lost 1 base, J lost 0 bases, and 9 bases lay in between. This CDR3 is 15 amino acids long. CDR3 coding DNA: TGTGCCAGCAGCTTAGGTCGCAGGATGAACACTGAAGCTTTCTTT. Translating gives CASSLGRRMNTEAFF.

There are a few counts of this clonotype. The V call is TRBV4-1, the J call TRBJ2-2; D remains ambiguous. Trimming shortened V by 0 bases and J by 6 bases, and 5 bases separated the two germline ends. This CDR3 is built from 13 residues. Germline CDR1 and CDR2: MGHRA and YSYEKL. The CDR3 nucleotides are TGCGCCAGCAGCCAAGACGACCCCGGGGAGCTGTTTTTT. This encodes CASSQDDPGELFF.

There are a few counts of this clonotype. The chain has TRBV11-2 and TRBJ2-2; a possible D gene is TRBD2 (5 bases). CDR1 is SGHAT and CDR2 is FQNNGV in the germline V gene. The germline V and J ends were trimmed by 2 bases and 1 base, with 11 bases remaining between them. This CDR3 has 16 residues. In nucleotides, the CDR3 is TGTGCCAGCAGCTTACGGGCCGGGGAGAACACCGGGGAGCTGTTTTTT. Its translation is CASSLRAGENTGELFF.

V and J are TRBV15 and TRBJ2-3; D not resolved. The germline V gene encodes CDR1 LNHNV and CDR2 YYDKDF (reference sequence). This CDR3 is 16 amino acids long. The V and J ends lost 3 bases and 2 bases respectively, with 15 bases between them. CDR3 nucleotides: TGTGCCACCAGCAGGACCCCATCCCAACTCACAGATACGCAGTATTTT. It yields the protein CATSRTPSQLTDTQYF.

The chain carries TRBV13 and TRBJ2-7; D is perhaps TRBD2 (6 bases). Deletions cut 5 bases from V and 0 bases from J, with 17 bases between. The CDR3 runs to 16 residues. Germline V gene sequence: CDR1 PRHDT, CDR2 FYEKMQ (reference sequence). The CDR3 region is CASSPTGLRSSYEQYF. The CDR3 DNA reads as TGTGCCAGCAGCCCAACGGGACTTCGAAGCTCCTACGAGCAGTACTTC.

V gene TRBV15 combines with J gene TRBJ2-7, with D possibly TRBD1 on 7 matching bases. The germline V and J ends were trimmed by 0 bases and 6 bases, with 18 bases remaining between them. The V gene's germline CDR1 is LNHNV and CDR2 YYDKDF (reference sequence). The CDR3 loop spans 16 amino acids. The CDR3 loop is CATSRDLGRGEIEQYF. CDR3 sequence (DNA): TGTGCCACCAGCAGAGATCTAGGCAGGGGGGAGATCGAGCAGTACTTC.

V is TRBV7-3 and J is TRBJ1-2; 9 nucleotides match TRBD1. The CDR3 has 16 residues. From germline, CDR1 is SGHTA and CDR2 FQGTGA. V gave up 5 bases and J gave up 6 bases; unmatched junction bases: 13. For the CDR3, the DNA is TGTGCCAGCAGCCTCGACCCCGGGACAGGGCCAGATGGCTACACCTTC. Amino acid sequence: CASSLDPGTGPDGYTF. Supplemented by reference TRBV7-3 and TRBJ1-2, the full variable domain reads GAGVSQTPSNKVTEKGKYVELRCDPISGHTALYWYRQSLGQGPEFLIYFQGTGAADDSGLPNDRFFAVRPEGSVSTLKIQRTERGDSAVYLCASSLDPGTGPDGYTFGSGTRLTVV.

The chain has TRBV12-3 or TRBV12-4 and TRBJ1-4, with TRBD1 matching over 8 bases. This CDR3 spans 16 amino acids. V lost 6 bases and J lost 2; bases outside the gene matches: 8. DNA of the CDR3: TGTGCCAGCAGCCCCAGTACAGGGGGTACTAATGAAAAACTGTTTTTT. Protein: CASSPSTGGTNEKLFF.

A few counts support this clonotype. V gene TRBV4-1 combines with J gene TRBJ2-5; 7 bases line up with TRBD2. The ends lost 2 bases at V and 4 bases at J; junction bases unmatched: 1. The CDR3 runs to 13 residues. Germline-derived CDR1 and CDR2 are MGHRA and YSYEKL. The CDR3 DNA reads as TGCGCCAGCAGCCAAACTAGCGCAGAGACCCAGTACTTC. Amino acids: CASSQTSAETQYF.

In its sample, this clonotype was seen a few times. CDR3 residues: CASSFTGGQPQHF. In DNA form, the CDR3 reads TGCGCCAGCAGCTTCACAGGGGGTCAGCCCCAGCATTTT. The V and J genes are TRBV5-1 and TRBJ1-5, with 8 bases lining up with TRBD1. CDR3 length equals 13 residues. The germline V gene encodes CDR1 SGHRS and CDR2 YFSETQ. J lost 6 bases, V lost 2 bases, and 1 base had no gene match.

This clonotype was counted only a few times. The chain uses TRBV12-3 or TRBV12-4 and TRBJ2-2; 8 positions agree with TRBD2. Losses at the gene ends were 6 bases for V and 3 bases for J; bases not matched to a gene: 6. This CDR3 region has 15 residues. CDR3 in DNA: TGTGCCAGCAGCAATGGACTAGCTTACACCGGGGAGCTGTTTTTT. Protein product: CASSNGLAYTGELFF.

The rearrangement links TRBV15 to TRBJ2-1; TRBD1 aligns across 10 bases. The CDR3 runs 15 residues. The ends lost 5 bases at V and 8 bases at J; junction bases unmatched: 9. CDR1 LNHNV and CDR2 YYDKDF come from the germline V gene (reference sequence). In DNA form, the CDR3 reads TGTGCCACCAGCTTTTATCGGGACAGGGGCGATGAGCAGTTCTTC. Protein product: CATSFYRDRGDEQFF.

This clonotype occurred a few times. The chain joins TRBV12-3 or TRBV12-4 to TRBJ1-1; 7 positions match TRBD1. The CDR3 has 18 residues. V lost 5 bases to trimming and J lost 1 base; unmatched junction nucleotides: 16. The CDR3 coding sequence is TGTGCCAGCAGTGAATTCCAGGGACAGATAGAGGCGAACACTGAAGCTTTCTTT. Translation gives CASSEFQGQIEANTEAFF.

This clonotype has just a few counts. The chain employs TRBV7-9 and TRBJ2-7, with TRBD1 matching 8 bases. From germline, CDR1 is SEHNR and CDR2 FQNEAQ (reference sequence). The CDR3 sequence is 14 residues long. The junction had 7 bases not matched to a gene; V was cut back by 4 bases and J by 5 bases. The CDR3 nucleotides read TGTGCCAGCAGCTCAGGACAGGGAGGCAACGAGCAGTACTTC. This encodes CASSSGQGGNEQYF.